Given below is one T cell receptor beta chain in context. The antigen remains undetermined. Libraries were prepared by immunoSEQ multiplex PCR; TCRdb keeps only in-frame clonotypes and omits some of them. This sample has 120,000 or so clones, with around 82% found just once. This sample was included in a study of T cell responses to AZD1222 COVID-19 vaccine. Overall study context: Samples with a second dose at about 4 or about 12 weeks were pooled together.

General study points: In the spike-specific TCR repertoire, nearly half reportedly target unmutated variant regions. Females made up more of the donors, who were largely white British, and clonal diversity may have come out too low.

The sequence was collected from an adult in good health. Sequencing was performed on peripheral blood, taken on day 0 of AZD1222 vaccination.

The CDR3 region is CASSLELGGESPLHF. Here the CDR3 DNA reads TGTGCCAGCAGCTTAGAGCTCGGGGGCGAGTCACCCCTCCACTTT. The chain couples TRBV7-9 to TRBJ1-6; D might be TRBD1 (6 bases). The CDR3 length is 15 residues. The V end was cut by 1 base, the J end by 10 bases, with 14 bases between. Germline assignment: CDR1 SEHNR and CDR2 FQNEAQ (reference sequence).